The 5 T cell receptor beta chains listed next were all sequenced from one sample in a study of cytomegalovirus exposure and HLA in healthy donors. The PCR made use of 60 Vbeta and 13 Jbeta primers. Data came from immunoSEQ multiplex PCR; TCRdb stores just in-frame clones and leaves some out. The table has a few hundred thousand clones, 80% seen once. The sample consisted of PBMCs. All receptors come from a girl aged 2-10 years in good health and CMV-seronegative.

This chain uses TRBV27 with TRBJ1-5, with TRBD1 matching over 7 bases. With V trimmed by 5 bases and J by 7 bases, 8 bases remained unmatched. Germline CDR1 is MNHEY and CDR2 is SMNVEV (reference sequence). CDR3 length: 14 amino acids. For the CDR3, the DNA is TGTGCCAGCAGTGTCACAGGGGCGGGCCAGCCCCAGCATTTT. It yields the protein CASSVTGAGQPQHF.

This clone was seen only a few times. V and J are TRBV11-2 and TRBJ2-7, with 9 bases lining up with TRBD1. With 0 bases clipped from V and 3 bases from J, the junction kept 6 bases outside the gene matches. CDR1 is SGHAT and CDR2 is FQNNGV in the germline V gene. The CDR3 extends over 16 amino acids. The CDR3 is CASSLDPRDRVYEQYF. Written as DNA, the CDR3 is TGTGCCAGCAGCTTAGATCCCCGGGACAGGGTCTACGAGCAGTACTTC.

The chain joins TRBV2 to TRBJ2-7, with 11 bases identical to TRBD2. The CDR3 consists of 16 residues. The V gene end was trimmed by 3 bases and the J gene end by 0 bases; junction bases not matched to a gene: 4. CDR1 is SNHLY, CDR2 FYNNEI, per germline. The CDR3 DNA reads TGTGCCAGCAGTGACCCGGGACTAGCGGACTCCTACGAGCAGTACTTC. Translation gives CASSDPGLADSYEQYF.

The gene calls are TRBV29-1 and TRBJ1-2; tentatively, D is TRBD1 (6 bases). V was pared by 5 bases and J by 0 bases, with 13 bases between. This CDR3 has 14 residues. Germline-derived CDR1 and CDR2 are SQVTM and ANQGSEA. The CDR3 DNA reads TGCAGCGTTCCGCGGGGGCCCCCTAACTATGGCTACACCTTC. Amino acids: CSVPRGPPNYGYTF. The variable domain in full, with the rest retrieved from reference TRBV29-1 and TRBJ1-2, is SAVISQKPSRDICQRGTSLTIQCQVDSQVTMMFWYRQQPGQSLTLIATANQGSEATYESGFVIDKFPISRPNLTFSTLTVSNMSPEDSSIYLCSVPRGPPNYGYTFGSGTRLTVV.

This clone was picked up one time. The chain is built from TRBV10-3 and TRBJ1-2; the D gene is possibly TRBD1 (6 bases). Trimming removed 3 bases at V and 7 bases at J, with 21 bases between. Germline CDR1 and CDR2: ENHRY and SYGVKD. The CDR3 covers 16 residues. CDR3 in amino acids: CAISDPQDSIYSGYTF. In DNA, the CDR3 is TGTGCCATCAGTGACCCTCAGGACAGTATTTATAGTGGCTACACCTTC.